These 20 T cell receptor beta chains share one sample of origin, sequenced in a study of shared clonotypes between healthy human individuals. Profiling relied on immunoSEQ multiplex PCR, and the TCRdb table lists in-frame clones only, not all of them. The sample yields millions of clones, more than 90% seen once. Sequencing was carried out using naive CD4+ T cells sorted from blood. The subset is: CD45RA+ positively selected. These receptors all come from a man younger than 30 in good health.

The chain carries TRBV6-5 and TRBJ1-2, with D unclear. Per germline, CDR1 MNHEY and CDR2 SVGAGI. This CDR3 has 15 amino acids. Between the trimmed V and J ends, which lost 0 bases and 3 bases, there was a span of 11 bases. CDR3 sequence reads: CASSYSNSPYYGYTF. Written as DNA, the CDR3 is TGTGCCAGCAGTTACTCTAACAGCCCTTACTATGGCTACACCTTC.

This clone was counted once. The CDR3 region is CACLPFSGGGTDTQYF. The CDR3 DNA follows: TGTGCCTGTCTACCCTTTAGCGGGGGGGGCACAGATACGCAGTATTTT. The chain couples TRBV30 to TRBJ2-3; 11 bases align to TRBD2. V was pared by 6 bases and J by 1 base, with 9 bases of the junction left unmatched. This CDR3 comprises 16 residues. The V gene's germline CDR1 is GTSNPN and CDR2 SVGIG (reference sequence).

This clone has just a few counts. The chain carries TRBV4-2 and TRBJ1-4, with D possibly TRBD1 on 6 matching bases. The V end lost 1 base, the J end lost 8 bases, and 14 bases lay between the germline ends. Germline CDR1 reads LGHNA; CDR2 reads YNFKEQ. This CDR3 is built from 15 residues. The CDR3 DNA follows: TGTGCCAGCAGCCAAGCGCGGGGGCCGCAGGAAAAACTGTTTTTT. Protein sequence: CASSQARGPQEKLFF.

For this clone: This CDR3 is also generated by other DNA sequences in the sample. The genes are TRBV6-5 and TRBJ2-7; D is uncertain. The CDR3 has 11 residues. In germline, CDR1 is MNHEY, CDR2 SVGAGI. The germline V and J ends were trimmed by 5 bases and 5 bases, with 7 bases remaining between them. CDR3 amino acids: CASSQSHEQYF. For the CDR3, the DNA is TGTGCCAGCAGTCAATCGCACGAGCAGTACTTC.

This chain connects TRBV7-6 to TRBJ2-1; 7 bases are shared with TRBD2. Looked up from germline, CDR1 is SGHVS and CDR2 is FNYEAQ. V lost 1 base to trimming and J lost 3 bases; unmatched junction nucleotides: 0. This CDR3 region has 14 residues. The CDR3 here is CASSLGGGYNEQFF. The CDR3 DNA reads as TGTGCCAGCAGCTTAGGGGGGGGCTACAATGAGCAGTTCTTC.

This chain connects TRBV29-1 to TRBJ1-3, with D uncertain. The CDR3 runs 11 residues. Germline assignment: CDR1 SQVTM and CDR2 ANQGSEA. V was trimmed by 4 bases and J by 3 bases, leaving 4 bases between them. Here the CDR3 reads CSVGLGNTIYF. The CDR3 DNA sequence: TGCAGCGTTGGTCTTGGAAACACCATATATTTT.

This chain connects TRBV7-2 to TRBJ2-3, with 7 nucleotides matching TRBD2. Germline V gives CDR1 SGHTA, CDR2 FQGNSA. The CDR3 has 15 residues. The V segment lost 0 bases and the J segment 6 bases; nucleotides outside the gene matches: 6. The CDR3 nucleotides are TGTGCCAGCAGCTTAGCGGGCGGGAGTATGGATACGCAGTATTTT. Translating gives CASSLAGGSMDTQYF.

The chain links TRBV10-3 to TRBJ2-7; 8 nucleotides agree with TRBD2. Unmatched junction bases numbered 10, after V lost 0 bases and J lost 6 bases. Germline CDR1 ENHRY, CDR2 SYGVKD. This CDR3 has 16 residues. CDR3 nucleotide sequence: TGTGCCATCAGTGAGTCCCCCGGAGCGGGAGATGGCGAGCAGTACTTC. It encodes CAISESPGAGDGEQYF.

The chain combines TRBV10-3 with TRBJ1-5, with D unresolved. The length of the CDR3 is 16 residues. Germline values: CDR1 ENHRY, CDR2 SYGVKD. The V end was cut by 3 bases, the J end by 3 bases, with 15 bases between. This chain's CDR3 is CAISETTPVPNQPQHF. CDR3 sequence (DNA): TGTGCCATCAGTGAAACCACGCCCGTCCCCAATCAGCCCCAGCATTTT.

This chain links TRBV19 with TRBJ1-5, with no clear D. The CDR3 sequence is 14 residues long. V was pared by 2 bases and J by 2 bases, with 7 bases between. From germline, CDR1 is LNHDA and CDR2 SQIVND (reference sequence). CDR3 sequence reads: CASSIRRGNQPQHF. CDR3 nucleotide sequence: TGTGCCAGTAGTATAAGGAGGGGCAATCAGCCCCAGCATTTT. The entire variable domain, with the rest obtained from reference TRBV19 and TRBJ1-5, is as follows: DGGITQSPKYLFRKEGQNVTLSCEQNLNHDAMYWYRQDPGQGLRLIYYSQIVNDFQKGDIAEGYSVSREKKESFPLTVTSAQKNPTAFYLCASSIRRGNQPQHFGDGTRLSIL.

The chain has TRBV6-4 and TRBJ2-2; D gene ambiguous. V lost 1 base and J 8 bases, leaving 5 bases between the germline ends. The germline V gene encodes CDR1 MRHNA and CDR2 SNTAGT. The CDR3 sequence is 12 residues long. CDR3 DNA sequence: TGTGCCAGCAGTGACTTACTTGGGGAGCTGTTTTTT. It is translated as CASSDLLGELFF.

Remarks on this clone: Other DNA sequences in the same sample also yield this CDR3. The rearrangement uses TRBV10-3 and TRBJ2-5, with D tentatively TRBD1 or TRBD2 (6 bases each). CDR1 is ENHRY, CDR2 SYGVKD, per germline. CDR3 size: 13 residues. The germline V and J ends were trimmed by 4 bases and 4 bases, with 10 bases remaining between them. The CDR3 DNA follows: TGTGCCATCAGTGTAGGAGGGGGAGAGACCCAGTACTTC. Protein sequence: CAISVGGGETQYF.

The chain has TRBV4-1 and TRBJ2-2; D not certain. This CDR3 has 15 residues. CDR1 and CDR2 from the germline V gene are MGHRA and YSYEKL. V was trimmed by 4 bases and J by 3 bases, leaving 12 bases between them. CDR3 in DNA: TGCGCCAGCAGCCCGATGGACCGAGACACCGGGGAGCTGTTTTTT. Its translation is CASSPMDRDTGELFF.

The genes are TRBV19 and TRBJ2-2, with 9 bases fitting TRBD2. Trimming cost V 5 bases and J 7 bases; bases outside gene matches: 5. This CDR3 is 14 amino acids long. The V gene's germline CDR1 is LNHDA and CDR2 SQIVND (reference sequence). The CDR3 sequence: CASSRLAVIGELFF. The DNA for the CDR3 is TGTGCCAGTAGTCGACTAGCGGTAATCGGGGAGCTGTTTTTT. The full variable domain, with the rest looked up from reference TRBV19 and TRBJ2-2, is DGGITQSPKYLFRKEGQNVTLSCEQNLNHDAMYWYRQDPGQGLRLIYYSQIVNDFQKGDIAEGYSVSREKKESFPLTVTSAQKNPTAFYLCASSRLAVIGELFFGEGSRLTVL.

The V gene is TRBV5-1, the J gene TRBJ2-2; D could derive from TRBD1 or TRBD2 (6 bases each). Germline-derived CDR1 and CDR2 are SGHRS and YFSETQ. The length of the CDR3 is 14 residues. Trimming shortened V by 10 bases and J by 5 bases, and 18 bases separated the two germline ends. CDR3 residues: CACSTGGSTGELFF. CDR3 sequence (DNA): TGCGCCTGCTCGACCGGGGGCTCGACCGGGGAGCTGTTTTTT.

This chain joins TRBV6-1 and TRBJ1-5; D unresolved. CDR1 and CDR2 (germline): MNHNS, SASEGT. The CDR3 is 14 residues long. Trimming took 6 bases from V and 0 from J, leaving 9 bases between them. DNA of the CDR3: TGTGCCAGCAGCGCCGTCTATAGCAATCAGCCCCAGCATTTT. It specifies CASSAVYSNQPQHF.

The V call is TRBV19, the J call TRBJ1-5; maybe TRBD1 (6 bases). This CDR3 contains 14 residues. Trimming removed 7 bases at V and 1 base at J, with 11 bases between. CDR1 and CDR2 (germline): LNHDA, SQIVND (reference sequence). CDR3 in amino acids: CASTPGASNQPQHF. In DNA, the CDR3 is TGTGCCAGTACCCCAGGGGCCAGCAATCAGCCCCAGCATTTT. Variable domain in full (rest from reference TRBV19 and TRBJ1-5): DGGITQSPKYLFRKEGQNVTLSCEQNLNHDAMYWYRQDPGQGLRLIYYSQIVNDFQKGDIAEGYSVSREKKESFPLTVTSAQKNPTAFYLCASTPGASNQPQHFGDGTRLSIL.

CDR3 region: CASSRTGNFYEQYF. For the CDR3, the DNA is TGTGCCAGCAGCCGCACGGGGAACTTCTACGAGCAGTACTTC. V usage is TRBV28 and J usage is TRBJ2-7, with D maybe TRBD2 (5 bases). CDR3 length: 14 residues. Germline CDR1 reads MDHEN; CDR2 reads SYDVKM. V lost 6 bases to trimming and J lost 3 bases, with 15 bases between them.

The chain combines TRBV6-4 with TRBJ1-6; a possible D gene is TRBD1 (5 bases). Trimming took 5 bases from V and 8 from J, leaving 13 bases between them. Germline CDR1 MRHNA, CDR2 SNTAGT. The CDR3 is made up of 14 amino acids. CDR3 DNA sequence: TGTGCCAGCAGTTCTGGGACGGGTGATTCACCCCTCCACTTT. Its translation is CASSSGTGDSPLHF.

The chain's CDR3 is CACFRSGNTFNEQFF. DNA for the CDR3: TGTGCCTGCTTTCGAAGCGGGAATACATTCAATGAGCAGTTCTTC. V usage is TRBV30 and J usage is TRBJ2-1; 7 bases match TRBD2. This CDR3 has 15 residues. Germline trimming cut 6 bases from V and 6 bases from J; bases unmatched to any gene: 14. Germline V CDR1 and CDR2: GTSNPN, SVGIG (reference sequence).